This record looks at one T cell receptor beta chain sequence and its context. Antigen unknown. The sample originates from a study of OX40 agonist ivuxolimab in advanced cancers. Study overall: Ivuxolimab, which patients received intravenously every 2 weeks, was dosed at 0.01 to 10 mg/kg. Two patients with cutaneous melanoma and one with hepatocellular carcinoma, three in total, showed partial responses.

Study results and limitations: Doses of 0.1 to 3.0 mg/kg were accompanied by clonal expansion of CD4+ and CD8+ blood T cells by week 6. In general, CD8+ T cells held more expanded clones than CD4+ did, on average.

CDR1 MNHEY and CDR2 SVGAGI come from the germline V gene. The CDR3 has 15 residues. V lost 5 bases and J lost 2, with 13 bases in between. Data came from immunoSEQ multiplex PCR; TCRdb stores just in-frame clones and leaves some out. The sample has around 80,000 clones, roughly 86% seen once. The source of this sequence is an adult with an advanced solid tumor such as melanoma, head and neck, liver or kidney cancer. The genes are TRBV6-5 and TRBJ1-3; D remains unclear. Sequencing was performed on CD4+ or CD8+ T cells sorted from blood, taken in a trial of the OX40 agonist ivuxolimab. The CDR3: CASSPIPDPGNTIYF. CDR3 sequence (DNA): TGTGCCAGCAGTCCTATACCGGACCCTGGAAACACCATATATTTT.